One sample yielded the 27 T cell receptor beta chains listed below, sequenced in a study of regulatory T cells in long-lasting Graves disease. To make TCR beta libraries, researchers used iRepertoire HTBI primers and Arm-PCR of CDR3 regions. TCRdb redid the calling of the multiplex PCR reads with MiXCR, one entry per CDR3 protein. The sample carries around 300,000 distinct CDR3 sequences, 20% to 25% recorded once. The time point is: persistent/refractory GD, antithyroid drugs over 5 years with positive TRAb. PBMCs were the source of the RNA used for TCR sequencing. Sequenced here: peripheral blood mononuclear cells (PBMCs), sampled when the disease was refractory, from a patient treated with antithyroid drugs. These receptors were collected from a female donor with Graves disease.

This clonotype was recorded a few times. The J gene is TRBJ1-5, the V gene TRBV19; D not resolved. The V gene lost 1 base and the J gene lost 4 bases, with 5 bases spanning the gap. The germline CDR1 and CDR2 sequences are LNHDA and SQIVND (reference sequence). The CDR3 runs 13 residues. CDR3 amino acids: CASSIAPNQPQHF. CDR3 bases: TGTGCCAGTAGTATAGCACCGAATCAGCCCCAGCATTTT.

V usage is TRBV20-1 and J usage is TRBJ2-7; possible D gene TRBD2, 6 bases. CDR3 length: 15 residues. Trimming cost V 3 bases and J 2 bases, with 17 bases left between them. CDR1 and CDR2 (germline): DFQATT, SNEGSKA (reference sequence). This CDR3 is CSARYPGTSPYEQYF. The CDR3 DNA is TGCAGTGCTAGGTACCCCGGGACTTCCCCCTACGAGCAGTACTTC.

This chain uses TRBV6-2 or TRBV6-3 with TRBJ2-7; TRBD1 might be the D (6 bases). The CDR3 length is 18 residues. The V gene's germline CDR1 is MNHEY and CDR2 SVGEGT. The V end was cut by 0 bases, the J end by 5 bases, with 23 bases between. CDR3 nucleotide sequence: TGTGCCAGCAGTTACTCGATCTATGTTGGGGGCGAAAACGACGAGCAGTACTTC. Its protein is CASSYSIYVGGENDEQYF.

The chain combines TRBV7-9 with TRBJ1-2; D is ambiguous. In germline, CDR1 is SEHNR, CDR2 FQNEAQ (reference sequence). The CDR3 contains 16 residues. With 5 bases removed from V and 6 bases from J, the gap between germline ends came to 22 bases. CDR3: CASSPVPMGSYDGYTF. CDR3 sequence (DNA): TGTGCCAGCAGCCCCGTGCCTATGGGGAGTTACGATGGCTACACCTTC.

This chain's CDR3 is CASSPQGLSSGANVLTF. The DNA of the CDR3 is TGTGCCAGCAGCCCCCAAGGTTTAAGCTCTGGGGCCAACGTCCTGACTTTC. V gene TRBV7-3 combines with J gene TRBJ2-6; D uncertain. Germline CDR1 SGHTA, CDR2 FQGTGA. V was shortened by 5 bases and J by 0 bases, with 14 bases between the two germline ends. CDR3 length: 17 amino acids. The variable domain in full, completed from reference TRBV7-3 and TRBJ2-6, reads GAGVSQTPSNKVTEKGKYVELRCDPISGHTALYWYRQSLGQGPEFLIYFQGTGAADDSGLPNDRFFAVRPEGSVSTLKIQRTERGDSAVYLCASSPQGLSSGANVLTFGAGSRLTVL.

Notes on this clonotype: This may stem from a read error, because a much larger clone lies one nucleotide away. The chain joins TRBV3-1 to TRBJ1-2, with 7 bases matching TRBD1. This CDR3 has 12 residues. Germline loops: CDR1 LGHDT, CDR2 YNNKEL (reference sequence). CDR3 region: CATQTGNYGYIF. In nucleotides, the CDR3 is TGTGCCACCCAGACAGGGAACTATGGCTACATCTTC.

This clonotype was detected a few times. The genes are TRBV4-1 and TRBJ2-5, with 7 bases that match TRBD1. The germline V gene has CDR1 MGHRA and CDR2 YSYEKL. The CDR3 is 12 amino acids. V lost 4 bases to trimming and J lost 7 bases; unmatched junction nucleotides: 3. The chain's CDR3 is CASSLGQSTQYF. In DNA form, the CDR3 reads TGCGCCAGCAGCCTGGGACAGTCGACCCAGTACTTC.

This clonotype was detected ten times or more. The genes are TRBV12-3 or TRBV12-4 and TRBJ1-1; a weak D match, TRBD1 (5 bases). There are 12 residues in the CDR3. The V and J ends lost 6 bases and 8 bases respectively, with 13 bases between them. CDR3 residues: CASSPRGTEAFF. The CDR3 coding sequence is TGTGCCAGCAGCCCCCGCGGGACCGAAGCTTTCTTT.

The rearrangement joins TRBV7-2 to TRBJ2-7; a possible D gene is TRBD2 (6 bases). Trimming took 5 bases from V and 1 from J, leaving 15 bases between them. This CDR3 contains 15 residues. Germline CDR1 is SGHTA and CDR2 is FQGNSA. CDR3 loop: CASSRGGDGSYEQYF. DNA of the CDR3: TGTGCCAGCAGCCGCGGCGGGGACGGGTCCTACGAGCAGTACTTC. The full variable domain, rest sourced from reference TRBV7-2 and TRBJ2-7, is GAGVSQSPSNKVTEKGKDVELRCDPISGHTALYWYRQSLGQGLEFLIYFQGNSAPDKSGLPSDRFSAERTGGSVSTLTIQRTQQEDSAVYLCASSRGGDGSYEQYFGPGTRLTVT.

Ten or more counts support this clonotype. CDR3 nucleotides: TGTGCCAGCACGCCTATTGGGCCCCCCTATGGCTACACCTTC. It codes for CASTPIGPPYGYTF. The rearrangement uses TRBV28 and TRBJ1-2; D is uncertain. This CDR3 is built from 14 residues. Germline CDR1 and CDR2: MDHEN and SYDVKM. V was clipped by 7 bases and J by 4 bases, with 16 bases between them.

The J gene is TRBJ2-3, the V gene TRBV20-1; D is ambiguous. V shed 0 bases and J shed 7 bases, with 8 bases lying between them. The CDR3 sequence is 12 residues long. Germline CDR1 reads DFQATT; CDR2 reads SNEGSKA (reference sequence). The CDR3 sequence: CSARETAYTQYF. The CDR3 DNA is TGCAGTGCTAGAGAAACGGCTTATACGCAGTATTTT.

The rearrangement uses TRBV3-1 and TRBJ2-1, with D unresolved. With 4 bases removed from V and 5 bases from J, the gap between germline ends came to 9 bases. This CDR3 has 13 residues. The germline V gene encodes CDR1 LGHDT and CDR2 YNNKEL (reference sequence). CDR3 coding DNA: TGTGCCAGCAGCCCCCGGGCCGACAATGAGCAGTTCTTC. Its protein is CASSPRADNEQFF.

This sequence joins TRBV7-8 and TRBJ2-1; 7 bases align to TRBD2. The CDR3 spans 16 residues. Trimming at V came to 5 bases and at J to 4 bases, leaving 11 bases not matched to a gene. Germline CDR1 and CDR2: SGHVS and FQNEAQ. Here the CDR3 DNA reads TGTGCCAGCAGCCCTTGGGGGGAGGGCCCATACAATGAGCAGTTCTTC. It codes for CASSPWGEGPYNEQFF. Full variable domain (rest looked up from reference TRBV7-8 and TRBJ2-1): GAGVSQSPRYKVAKRGQDVALRCDPISGHVSLFWYQQALGQGPEFLTYFQNEAQLDKSGLPSDRFFAERPEGSVSTLKIQRTQQEDSAVYLCASSPWGEGPYNEQFFGPGTRLTVL.

This clonotype was counted at least ten times. The chain has TRBV7-6 and TRBJ1-6, with no clear D. CDR1 and CDR2 from the germline V gene are SGHVS and FNYEAQ. There are 15 residues in the CDR3. The ends were cut back, 2 bases at V and 0 bases at J, with 5 bases in the middle. The CDR3 is CASSLMSSYNSPLHF. DNA of the CDR3: TGTGCCAGCAGCTTAATGAGCTCCTATAATTCACCCCTCCACTTT.

A remark on this clonotype: The final CDR3 position lacks the conserved phenylalanine or tryptophan, pointing to a likely read error. The chain has TRBV12-3 or TRBV12-4 and TRBJ1-1; possible D gene TRBD1, 6 bases. V gave up 4 bases and J gave up 1 base, with 13 bases separating them. The CDR3 extends over 15 amino acids. CDR3 sequence reads: CASSWRQAGNTEAFL. As DNA, the CDR3 is TGTGCCAGCAGTTGGCGACAGGCGGGGAACACTGAAGCTTTCCTT.

This clonotype was picked up many times. The chain links TRBV29-1 to TRBJ2-7, with 9 bases fitting TRBD2. The CDR3 is made up of 13 amino acids. The J segment lost 3 bases and the V segment lost 4 bases, leaving 4 bases of the junction unmatched. The V gene's germline CDR1 is SQVTM and CDR2 ANQGSEA. The CDR3 coding sequence is TGCAGCGTTGGGGGTAGCGGGGGCTACGAGCAGTACTTC. It yields the protein CSVGGSGGYEQYF.

This clonotype showed up just a few times. The chain uses TRBV5-8 and TRBJ2-5; TRBD2 matches at 11 bases. V dropped 0 bases and J dropped 2; count of bases not matched to a gene: 3. Germline assignment: CDR1 SGHTS and CDR2 YDEGEE. The length of the CDR3 is 16 residues. The CDR3 spells CASSLGRLAGQETQYF. The CDR3 DNA sequence: TGTGCCAGCAGCTTGGGAAGACTAGCGGGACAAGAGACCCAGTACTTC.

The genes are TRBV27 and TRBJ1-2; D unclear. CDR1 is MNHEY, CDR2 SMNVEV, per germline (reference sequence). The CDR3 totals 15 residues. The V and J ends lost 0 bases and 6 bases respectively, with 14 bases between them. Written as DNA, the CDR3 is TGTGCCAGCAGTTTATCGACCTTTTCACCAGATGGCTACACCTTC. It specifies CASSLSTFSPDGYTF.

The rearrangement uses TRBV14 and TRBJ2-4; D is uncertain. The CDR3 loop spans 16 amino acids. Trimming cost V 1 base and J 0 bases, with 10 bases left between them. CDR1 is SGHDN, CDR2 FVKESK, per germline. The DNA for the CDR3 is TGTGCCAGCAGCCAAGTGGATATCCTAGCCAAAAACATTCAGTACTTC. As protein: CASSQVDILAKNIQYF.

This chain joins TRBV7-2 and TRBJ2-7; unclear D gene. The CDR3 spans 14 residues. V was trimmed by 5 bases and J by 2 bases, leaving 13 bases between them. Germline V CDR1 and CDR2: SGHTA, FQGNSA. CDR3 nucleotides: TGTGCCAGCAGCCCCGTTGGGGTCCCCTACGAGCAGTACTTC. Its protein product is CASSPVGVPYEQYF.

This clonotype showed up just a few times. The V and J genes are TRBV12-3 or TRBV12-4 and TRBJ2-7, with D possibly TRBD2 on 5 matching bases. The CDR3 is 14 residues long. V lost 4 bases, J lost 2 bases, and 12 bases lay in between. The chain's CDR3 is CASSSGGSAYEQYF. CDR3 nucleotide sequence: TGTGCCAGCAGTTCCGGAGGTTCCGCCTACGAGCAGTACTTC.

This clonotype was found many times. The chain uses TRBV29-1 and TRBJ1-2; the match to TRBD1 covers 9 bases. The CDR3 totals 16 residues. Losses at the gene ends were 7 bases for V and 4 bases for J; bases not matched to a gene: 16. Germline V gene sequence: CDR1 SQVTM, CDR2 ANQGSEA. For the CDR3, the DNA is TGCAGCGGAACCTCCGGGACAGGGACGAATTCCTATGGCTACACCTTC. It specifies CSGTSGTGTNSYGYTF.

The chain carries TRBV19 and TRBJ2-2; D is perhaps TRBD1 (6 bases). CDR1 is LNHDA and CDR2 is SQIVND in the germline V gene (reference sequence). The CDR3 is 17 residues long. The V end lost 7 bases, the J end lost 2 bases, and 20 bases lay between the germline ends. The CDR3 DNA reads as TGTGCCAGTACACGATGGGGGCCCGGGTTAAACACCGGGGAGCTGTTTTTT. Its translation is CASTRWGPGLNTGELFF.

This clonotype was picked up a small number of times. This rearrangement joins TRBV12-3 or TRBV12-4 to TRBJ2-2; D possibly corresponds to TRBD1 (6 bases). This CDR3 is 16 amino acids long. V lost 1 base and J 2 bases, leaving 11 bases between the germline ends. The CDR3 reads CASSLVGHLNTGELFF. The DNA of the CDR3 is TGTGCCAGCAGTTTAGTGGGACACTTAAACACCGGGGAGCTGTTTTTT.

This clonotype was seen at least ten times. This chain connects TRBV28 to TRBJ2-7, with 7 nucleotides matching TRBD1. The trim removed 6 bases at V and 3 bases at J, leaving 5 bases unmatched. The CDR3 is 13 residues long. Germline CDR1 and CDR2: MDHEN and SYDVKM. The chain's CDR3 is CASSSGQSYEQYF. The CDR3 DNA sequence: TGTGCCAGCAGCTCGGGACAGAGCTACGAGCAGTACTTC.

Many counts were recorded for this clonotype. This chain joins TRBV28 and TRBJ2-4; TRBD1 matches at 8 bases. The V segment lost 6 bases and the J segment 8 bases; nucleotides outside the gene matches: 18. CDR3 size: 17 residues. The germline gives CDR1 MDHEN, CDR2 SYDVKM. CDR3 loop: CASSGAGTGPPLDIQYF. As DNA, the CDR3 is TGTGCCAGCAGCGGTGCCGGGACAGGACCGCCCTTGGACATTCAGTACTTC. The full variable domain, in which reference TRBV28 and TRBJ2-4 provide the parts outside the CDR3, is DVKVTQSSRYLVKRTGEKVFLECVQDMDHENMFWYRQDPGLGLRLIYFSYDVKMKEKGDIPEGYSVSREKKERFSLILESASTNQTSMYLCASSGAGTGPPLDIQYFGAGTRLSVL.

This clonotype has a handful of counts. J is TRBJ2-7 and V is TRBV18, with D perhaps matching TRBD2 (5 bases). Trimming stripped 6 bases from V and 7 bases from J, with 25 bases between. Germline CDR1 KGHSH, CDR2 LQKENI. This CDR3 is 16 amino acids long. The CDR3 sequence: CASSLGVDSQPGEQYF. The CDR3 DNA follows: TGTGCCAGCTCCTTAGGCGTGGACTCACAACCGGGGGAGCAGTACTTC. Full variable domain (outside the CDR3, taken from reference TRBV18 and TRBJ2-7): NAGVMQNPRHLVRRRGQEARLRCSPMKGHSHVYWYRQLPEEGLKFMVYLQKENIIDESGMPKERFSAEFPKEGPSILRIQQVVRGDSAAYFCASSLGVDSQPGEQYFGPGTRLTVT.